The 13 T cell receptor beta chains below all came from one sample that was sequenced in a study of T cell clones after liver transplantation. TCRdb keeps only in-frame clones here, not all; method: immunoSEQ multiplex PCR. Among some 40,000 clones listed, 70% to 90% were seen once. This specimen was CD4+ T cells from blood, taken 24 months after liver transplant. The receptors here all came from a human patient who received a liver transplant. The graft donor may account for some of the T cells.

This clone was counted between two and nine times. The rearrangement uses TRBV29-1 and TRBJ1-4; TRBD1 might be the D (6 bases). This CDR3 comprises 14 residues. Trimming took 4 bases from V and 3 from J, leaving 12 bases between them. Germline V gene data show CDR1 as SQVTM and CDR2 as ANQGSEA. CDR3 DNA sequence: TGCAGCGTTGGGTTGGGGGGGCCTAATGAAAAACTGTTTTTT. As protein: CSVGLGGPNEKLFF.

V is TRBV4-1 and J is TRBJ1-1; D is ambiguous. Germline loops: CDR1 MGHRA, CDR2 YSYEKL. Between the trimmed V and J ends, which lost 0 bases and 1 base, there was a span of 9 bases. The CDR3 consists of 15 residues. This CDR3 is CASSQDRAGNTEAFF. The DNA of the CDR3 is TGCGCCAGCAGCCAAGATAGGGCAGGGAACACTGAAGCTTTCTTT.

The CDR3 region is CASSRSSYEQYF. In DNA, the CDR3 is TGTGCCAGCAGCCGTAGCTCCTACGAGCAGTACTTC. The V gene is TRBV7-8, the J gene TRBJ2-7; D not resolved. CDR1 and CDR2 (germline): SGHVS, FQNEAQ. V was pared by 5 bases and J by 0 bases, with 5 bases between. The CDR3 totals 12 residues.

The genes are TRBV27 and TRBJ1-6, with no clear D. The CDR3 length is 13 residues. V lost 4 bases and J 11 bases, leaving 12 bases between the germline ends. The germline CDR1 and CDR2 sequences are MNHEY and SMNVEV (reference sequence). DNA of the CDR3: TGTGCCAGCAGTTCCCTGGGGAATCCACCCCTCCACTTT. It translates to CASSSLGNPPLHF.

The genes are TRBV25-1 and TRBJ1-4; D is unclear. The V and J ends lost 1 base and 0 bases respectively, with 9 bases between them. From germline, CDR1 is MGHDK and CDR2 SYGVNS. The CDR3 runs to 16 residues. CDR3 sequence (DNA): TGTGCCAGCAGTGAATCGGCGCTGGCAACTAATGAAAAACTGTTTTTT. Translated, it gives CASSESALATNEKLFF. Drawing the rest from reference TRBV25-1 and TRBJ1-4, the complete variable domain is EADIYQTPRYLVIGTGKKITLECSQTMGHDKMYWYQQDPGMELHLIHYSYGVNSTEKGDLSSESTVSRIRTEHFPLTLESARPSHTSQYLCASSESALATNEKLFFGSGTQLSVL.

CDR3 sequence reads: CASISGPPNTEAFF. The CDR3 region has the DNA TGTGCCAGCATTTCAGGGCCCCCGAACACTGAAGCTTTCTTT. This rearrangement joins TRBV6-1 to TRBJ1-1, with a possible D match to TRBD1 (5 bases). Trimming removed 7 bases from V and 1 base from J, with 13 bases in between. CDR1 MNHNS and CDR2 SASEGT come from the germline V gene. This CDR3 has 14 amino acids.

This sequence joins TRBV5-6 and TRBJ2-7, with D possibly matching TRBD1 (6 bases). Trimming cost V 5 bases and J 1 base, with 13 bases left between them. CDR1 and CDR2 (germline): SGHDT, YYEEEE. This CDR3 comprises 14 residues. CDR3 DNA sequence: TGTGCCAGCAGGGCCAGGGGAAATTCCTACGAGCAGTACTTC. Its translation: CASRARGNSYEQYF.

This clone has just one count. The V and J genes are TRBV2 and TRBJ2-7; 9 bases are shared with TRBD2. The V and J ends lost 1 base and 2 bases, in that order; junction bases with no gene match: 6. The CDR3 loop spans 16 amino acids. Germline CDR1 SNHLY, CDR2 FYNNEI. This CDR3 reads CASSEEDVAGAYEQYF. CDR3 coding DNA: TGTGCCAGCAGTGAAGAGGACGTAGCGGGGGCCTACGAGCAGTACTTC.

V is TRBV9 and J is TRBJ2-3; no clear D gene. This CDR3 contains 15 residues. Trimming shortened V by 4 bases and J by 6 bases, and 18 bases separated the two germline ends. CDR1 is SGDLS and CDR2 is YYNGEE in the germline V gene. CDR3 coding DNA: TGTGCCAGCAGCCCCGACCCTCTACGGGCCGATACGCAGTATTTT. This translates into CASSPDPLRADTQYF. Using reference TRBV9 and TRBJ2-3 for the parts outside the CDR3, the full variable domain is DSGVTQTPKHLITATGQRVTLRCSPRSGDLSVYWYQQSLDQGLQFLIQYYNGEERAKGNILERFSAQQFPDLHSELNLSSLELGDSALYFCASSPDPLRADTQYFGPGTRLTVL.

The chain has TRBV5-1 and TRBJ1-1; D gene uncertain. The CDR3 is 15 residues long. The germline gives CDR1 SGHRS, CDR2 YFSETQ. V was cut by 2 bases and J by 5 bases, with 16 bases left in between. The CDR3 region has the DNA TGCGCCAGCAGCTTAATCGACATGCTGAGGACTGAAGCTTTCTTT. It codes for CASSLIDMLRTEAFF.

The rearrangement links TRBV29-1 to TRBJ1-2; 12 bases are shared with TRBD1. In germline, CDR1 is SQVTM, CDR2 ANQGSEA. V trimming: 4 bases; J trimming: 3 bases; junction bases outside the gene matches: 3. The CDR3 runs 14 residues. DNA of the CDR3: TGCAGCGTTGTAGGGACAGGGGGCGACTATGGCTACACCTTC. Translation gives CSVVGTGGDYGYTF.

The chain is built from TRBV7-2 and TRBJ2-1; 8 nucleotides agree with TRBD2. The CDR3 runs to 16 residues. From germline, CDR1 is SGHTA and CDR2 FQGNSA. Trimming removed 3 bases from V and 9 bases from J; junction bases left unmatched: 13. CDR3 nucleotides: TGTGCCAGCAGCTTGAATAGTGGCGGGGGGCGGAGTGAGCAGTTCTTC. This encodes CASSLNSGGGRSEQFF.

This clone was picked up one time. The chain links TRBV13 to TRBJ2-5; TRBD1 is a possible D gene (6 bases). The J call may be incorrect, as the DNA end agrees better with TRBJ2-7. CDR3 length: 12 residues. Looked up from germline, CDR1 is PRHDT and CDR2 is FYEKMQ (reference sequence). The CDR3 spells CATGRGAYEQYF. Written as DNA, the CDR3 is TGTGCCACCGGCAGGGGAGCCTACGAGCAGTACTTC.